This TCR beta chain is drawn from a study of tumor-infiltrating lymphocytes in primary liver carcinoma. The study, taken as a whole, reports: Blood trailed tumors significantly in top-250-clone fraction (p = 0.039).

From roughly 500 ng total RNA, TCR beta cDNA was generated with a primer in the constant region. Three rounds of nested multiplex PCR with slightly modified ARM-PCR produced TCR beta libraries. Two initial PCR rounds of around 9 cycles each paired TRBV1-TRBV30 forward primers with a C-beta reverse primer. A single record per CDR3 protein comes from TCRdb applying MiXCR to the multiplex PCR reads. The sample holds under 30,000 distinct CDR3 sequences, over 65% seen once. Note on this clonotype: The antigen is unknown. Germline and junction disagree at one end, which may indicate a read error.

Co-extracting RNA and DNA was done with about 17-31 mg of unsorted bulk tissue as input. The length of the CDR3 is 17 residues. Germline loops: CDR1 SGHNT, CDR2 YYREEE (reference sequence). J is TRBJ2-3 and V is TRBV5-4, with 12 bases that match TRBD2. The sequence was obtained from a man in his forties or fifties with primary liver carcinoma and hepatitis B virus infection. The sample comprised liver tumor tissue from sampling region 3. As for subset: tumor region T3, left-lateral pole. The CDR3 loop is CASSPLPTSGSTDMQYF. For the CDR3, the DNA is TGTGCCAGCAGCCCCCTACCGACTAGCGGGAGCACAGATATGCAGTATTTT. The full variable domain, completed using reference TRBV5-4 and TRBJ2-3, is ETGVTQSPTHLIKTRGQQVTLRCSSQSGHNTVSWYQQALGQGPQFIFQYYREEENGRGNFPPRFSGLQFPNYSSELNVNALELDDSALYLCASSPLPTSGSTDMQYFGPGTRLTVL.